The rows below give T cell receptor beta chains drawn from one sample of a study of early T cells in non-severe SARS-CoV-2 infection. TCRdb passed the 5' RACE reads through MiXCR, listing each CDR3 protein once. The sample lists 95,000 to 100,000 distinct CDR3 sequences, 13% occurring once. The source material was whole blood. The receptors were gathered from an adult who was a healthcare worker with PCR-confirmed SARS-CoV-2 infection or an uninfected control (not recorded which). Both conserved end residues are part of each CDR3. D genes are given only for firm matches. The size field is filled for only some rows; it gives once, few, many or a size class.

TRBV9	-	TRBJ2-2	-	CASSVAGRGKELFF	TGTGCCAGCAGCGTAGCCGGGCGGGGAAAGGAGCTGTTTTTT
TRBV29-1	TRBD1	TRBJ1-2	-	CSVGRQGSSHGYTF	TGCAGCGTCGGCAGACAGGGGTCTTCTCATGGCTACACCTTC
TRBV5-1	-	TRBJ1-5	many	CASSANGGNQPQHF	TGCGCCAGCAGCGCTAACGGGGGCAATCAGCCCCAGCATTTT
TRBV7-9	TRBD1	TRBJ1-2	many	CASSSQPPWTGDYGYTF	TGTGCCAGCAGCTCCCAACCGCCCTGGACAGGGGATTATGGCTACACCTTC
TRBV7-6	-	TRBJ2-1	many	CASSPGGGPYNEQFF	TGTGCCAGCAGCCCAGGGGGGGGCCCCTACAATGAGCAGTTCTTC
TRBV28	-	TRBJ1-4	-	CAIRGNNEKLFF	TGTGCCATCCGCGGGAATAATGAAAAACTGTTTTTT
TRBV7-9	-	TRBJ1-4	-	CASSLATGREKLFF	TGTGCCAGCAGCTTAGCGACAGGACGTGAAAAACTGTTTTTT
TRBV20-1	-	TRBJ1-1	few	CSVNMNTEAFF	TGCAGTGTTAACATGAACACTGAAGCTTTCTTT
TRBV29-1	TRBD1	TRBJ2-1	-	CSVEGTGTGPYNEQFF	TGCAGCGTTGAGGGGACAGGGACAGGGCCTTACAATGAGCAGTTCTTC
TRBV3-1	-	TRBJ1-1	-	CASSQDFRTEEAFF	TGTGCCAGCAGCCAAGATTTCAGGACAGAAGAAGCTTTCTTT